This T cell receptor (beta chain) was sequenced in a study of T-cell reconstitution after alpha-beta-depleted transplantation in children. The study's findings and limits: About two months after transplant, alpha-beta T cells reportedly came from several hundred expanded graft clones. Some patients' high day-60 TCRbeta diversity was attributed to recipient cells surviving conditioning. One year post-transplant, T-cell counts and diversity were largely derived from T cells produced anew.

The CDR3 has 14 residues. From germline, CDR1 is SGHRS and CDR2 YFSETQ. The ends were cut back, 7 bases at V and 1 base at J, with 14 bases in the middle. A remark on this clonotype: What it binds is not known.

Library preparation (for TCRbeta) was performed with unique molecular identifiers. TCRdb fed the PCR reads into MiXCR, producing one record per CDR3 protein. The sample lists 250,000 to 400,000 distinct CDR3 sequences, more than 20% occurring once. The V call is TRBV5-1, the J call TRBJ1-1; D gene unclear. The receptor comes from a male patient aged 10 to 17 who had a stem cell transplant for acute lymphoblastic leukemia, so the T cells may come from the graft donor. The source material was PBMCs, mostly from graft donor cells, sampled 180 days after TCRalphabeta/CD19-depleted stem cell transplant. The CDR3 DNA is TGCGCCAGCTCCTGGAGGGCGGGGAACACTGAAGCTTTCTTT. Residues: CASSWRAGNTEAFF.